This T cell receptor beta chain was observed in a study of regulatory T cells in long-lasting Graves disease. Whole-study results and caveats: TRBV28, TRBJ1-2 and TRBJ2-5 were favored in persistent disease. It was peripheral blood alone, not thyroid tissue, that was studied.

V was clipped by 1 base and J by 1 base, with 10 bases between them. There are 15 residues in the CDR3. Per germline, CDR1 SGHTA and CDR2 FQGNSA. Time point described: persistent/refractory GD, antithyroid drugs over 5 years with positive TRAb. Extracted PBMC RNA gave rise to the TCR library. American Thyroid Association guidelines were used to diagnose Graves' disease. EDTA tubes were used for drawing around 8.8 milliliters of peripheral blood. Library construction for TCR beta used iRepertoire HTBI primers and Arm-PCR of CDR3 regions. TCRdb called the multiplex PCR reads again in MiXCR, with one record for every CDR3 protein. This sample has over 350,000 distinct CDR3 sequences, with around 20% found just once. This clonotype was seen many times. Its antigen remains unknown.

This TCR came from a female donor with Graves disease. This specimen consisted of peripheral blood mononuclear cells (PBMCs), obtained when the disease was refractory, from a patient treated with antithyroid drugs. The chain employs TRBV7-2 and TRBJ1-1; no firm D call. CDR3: CASSLVGPPNTEAFF. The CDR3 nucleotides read TGTGCCAGCAGCTTAGTAGGACCCCCGAACACTGAAGCTTTCTTT.